This T cell receptor (beta chain) emerged from a study of a mutant IDH1 vaccine in newly diagnosed glioma (dated by TCRdb to about 2021). Regarding the study in general: Patients were given eight vaccinations, in weeks 1, 3, 5, 7, 11, 15, 19 and 23, which matched visits V03 through V10. Longitudinal TCRB deep sequencing was performed for roughly 24 treated patients wherever samples were available for exploratory analyses. Of the 25 to 40 treated patients, about 60% were male and 37.5% were female, and the mean age was approximately 40 years. Vaccination was initiated 4-6 weeks after radiotherapy alone, or concurrently with temozolomide cycles in the chemotherapy-containing groups. Peripheral blood was collected at six visits: V03 (baseline), V05, V07, V10, V12 and V13. Before enrollment, most patients had been given radiochemotherapy with temozolomide as standard therapy, while the rest had received either radiotherapy alone or temozolomide alone. Here is what the overall study found, with its caveats: Immune responses induced by the vaccine were seen in around 94% of patients across multiple MHC alleles. No apparent relationship was observed between pseudoprogression and alterations in the top peripheral T cell clonotypes detected by TCRB sequencing. The authors stated that sample limitations prevented analyses of patient blood samples from being reproduced. PBMC samples for TCRB deep sequencing were selected based on availability.

The library relied on the immunoSEQ multiplex PCR assay. Rearranged TCR beta chain sequences were amplified with the hsTCRB Kit following the manufacturer's protocol. TCRB libraries were sequenced on an Illumina MiSeq. From the authors' description of their analysis: The proprietary platform of the kit vendor was used for demultiplexing, trimming and gene mapping. TCRdb limited this immuneACCESS table to in-frame rearrangements with V and J called. A share of clones is missing; checked studies link under half to unresolved V genes, and the rest is unexplained. That table furnishes V, J and clone size, whereas the DNA furnished D and trimming. Recorded for this sample are about 42,000 clones; approximately 83% of them occurred a single time. Together, the top ten hold around 1.5% of the sample. The time point label, read with the paper, signifies: week 5, during vaccination. Each vaccine dose, consisting of 300 ug of a 20-mer mutant IDH1 peptide in Montanide, was administered subcutaneously with topical imiquimod. All donors had newly diagnosed IDH1-mutant astrocytomas of WHO grade 3 or 4 that showed loss of nuclear ATRX. The samples were drawn from NOA16, a multicentre, single-arm, open-label phase I trial in Germany that tested a mutant IDH1 peptide vaccine in humans for the first time. Genomic DNA for TCRB sequencing was isolated from EDTA blood with the DNeasy Blood and Tissue Kit.

This clone was picked up one time. This clone's antigen is unknown. The input lacks base qualities; no much larger clone sits a single base away. The sequencing here drew on PBMCs, taken from a glioma patient whose treatment included an IDH1 peptide vaccine. This clonotype was obtained from a man aged 35-49 years with glioma.

Read as DNA, the sequence is TGTGCCAGCAGCCGAAGGGGCGAGCAGTACTTC. The resulting protein is CASSRRGEQYF. The sequence joins TRBV21-1 to TRBJ2-7; TRBD1 reflects the table's D call only, with no check against the DNA. TRBV21-1 is a pseudogene segment. The CDR3 runs 11 amino acids, cysteine and phenylalanine included. The retained sequence is limited to the CDR3, 33 bases, with the frame set at the first base.